This is a list of T cell receptor beta chains from one sample in a study of T cells in Graves' hyperthyroidism and ophthalmopathy. TCRdb reanalysed the multiplex PCR reads using MiXCR and keeps one entry per CDR3 protein. The sample includes roughly 800,000 distinct CDR3 sequences, more than 30% of them seen just once. The sequenced sample consisted of blood. All receptors derive from a man between 18 and 35 years old with Graves' hyperthyroidism. CDR3s include the opening cysteine and the closing phenylalanine or tryptophan. The order of the fields is J gene, clone size, V gene, D gene, CDR3 DNA, CDR3 protein. D genes are given only for firm matches. The size of a clone is reported for some rows only, either as once, few or many, or as a class for expanded clones.

J gene: TRBJ1-2; clone size: few; V gene: TRBV11-3; D gene: .; CDR3 DNA: TGTGCCAGCAAGCAAACAGGGCGCCCCTATGGCTACACCTTC; CDR3 protein: CASKQTGRPYGYTF
J gene: TRBJ1-2; clone size: .; V gene: TRBV6-1; D gene: TRBD1; CDR3 DNA: TGTGCCAGCCGACAGGGATCCTGGTATGGCTACACCTTC; CDR3 protein: CASRQGSWYGYTF
J gene: TRBJ2-7; clone size: .; V gene: TRBV20-1; D gene: .; CDR3 DNA: TGCAGTGCTAGATCTCGGGGGGCGATCTACGAGCAGTACTTC; CDR3 protein: CSARSRGAIYEQYF
J gene: TRBJ2-7; clone size: .; V gene: TRBV29-1; D gene: TRBD2; CDR3 DNA: TGCAGCGTTGAGGGAGGGAAGTACGAGCAGTACTTC; CDR3 protein: CSVEGGKYEQYF
J gene: TRBJ2-7; clone size: many; V gene: TRBV10-2; D gene: .; CDR3 DNA: TGCGCCAGCAGTGATAACCCTGAGGCATACGAGCAGTACTTC; CDR3 protein: CASSDNPEAYEQYF
J gene: TRBJ1-6; clone size: .; V gene: TRBV5-1; D gene: .; CDR3 DNA: TGTGCCAGCAGCTTCTGGGGGAGTGATTCACCCCTCCACTTT; CDR3 protein: CASSFWGSDSPLHF
J gene: TRBJ1-1; clone size: .; V gene: TRBV6-2/TRBV6-3; D gene: .; CDR3 DNA: TGTGCCAGCAGCGACCTCACAGGTACCCCTGAAGCTTTCTTT; CDR3 protein: CASSDLTGTPEAFF
J gene: TRBJ1-4; clone size: many; V gene: TRBV2; D gene: TRBD1; CDR3 DNA: TGTGCCAGCAACAGGGGAGATGAAAAACTGTTTTTT; CDR3 protein: CASNRGDEKLFF
J gene: TRBJ2-5; clone size: many; V gene: TRBV29-1; D gene: TRBD2; CDR3 DNA: TGCAGCGTTGATTCTAGCGGGGGGAGAGAGACCCAGTACTTC; CDR3 protein: CSVDSSGGRETQYF
J gene: TRBJ2-1; clone size: .; V gene: TRBV9; D gene: .; CDR3 DNA: TGTGCCAGCAGCGGACGGGAGAGCTCCTACAATGAGCAGTTCTTC; CDR3 protein: CASSGRESSYNEQFF
J gene: TRBJ1-5; clone size: many; V gene: TRBV7-8; D gene: .; CDR3 DNA: TGTGCCAGCAGCTTACGGGGGGTCGATCAGCCCCAGCATTTT; CDR3 protein: CASSLRGVDQPQHF
J gene: TRBJ1-1; clone size: .; V gene: TRBV20-1; D gene: .; CDR3 DNA: TGCAGTGCTGGGGACTACCGGGACTTCAAGGGCGCTTTCTTT; CDR3 protein: CSAGDYRDFKGAFF
J gene: TRBJ2-7; clone size: .; V gene: TRBV5-1; D gene: TRBD2; CDR3 DNA: TGCGCCAGCAGCTGGAAGCGGGAAGTAACTGTCCACGAGCAGTACTTC; CDR3 protein: CASSWKREVTVHEQYF
J gene: TRBJ1-5; clone size: few; V gene: TRBV15; D gene: TRBD1; CDR3 DNA: TGTGCCACCAGCAGAAAAGGACAGGGAGGACAGACCCAGCATTTT; CDR3 protein: CATSRKGQGGQTQHF
J gene: TRBJ1-5; clone size: .; V gene: TRBV19; D gene: TRBD1; CDR3 DNA: TGTGCCAGTAGTATTCAAGGGACAGGGGGGGATCAGCCCCAGCATTTT; CDR3 protein: CASSIQGTGGDQPQHF
J gene: TRBJ2-5; clone size: few; V gene: TRBV7-3; D gene: .; CDR3 DNA: TGTGCCAGCAGCTTAACACAGGGACAAGAGACCCAGTACTTC; CDR3 protein: CASSLTQGQETQYF
J gene: TRBJ2-5; clone size: few; V gene: TRBV12-3/TRBV12-4; D gene: .; CDR3 DNA: TGTGCCAGCAGTTTAGAGTCCGGAGGGAAGCGGGAGACCCAGTACTTC; CDR3 protein: CASSLESGGKRETQYF
J gene: TRBJ1-2; clone size: .; V gene: TRBV5-4; D gene: .; CDR3 DNA: TGCGCCAGCACCCACCCACCCTCTAACTATGGCTACACCTTC; CDR3 protein: CASTHPPSNYGYTF